The 11 T cell receptor beta chains below all came from one sample that was sequenced in a study of blood T cell repertoires in COVID-19 (TCRdb year 2020). Library prep was done by the immunoSEQ multiplex PCR assay. TCRdb re-hosts the immuneACCESS table, in-frame sequences only. Its copies lack some clones; in the studies checked, an unresolved V gene accounts for under half of them, and the cause for the rest is not known. This sample holds approximately 75,000 clones; 80% to 90% were observed only once. The ten largest clones capture around 0.6% of the sample. Sequencing input: peripheral blood. All receptors come from a man aged 60-69 years with acute or convalescent COVID-19.

The rearrangement uses TRBV2 and TRBJ1-2, with TRBD1 matching over 7 bases. The germline CDR1 and CDR2 sequences are SNHLY and FYNNEI. V trimming: 5 bases; J trimming: 6 bases; junction bases outside the gene matches: 18. The length of the CDR3 is 17 residues. Here the CDR3 DNA reads TGTGCCAGCAGTCAGGGACAGTGGAGGGTTGACGGGGATGGCTACACCTTC. It encodes CASSQGQWRVDGDGYTF.

The gene calls are TRBV11-2 and TRBJ1-6; D is unclear. This CDR3 region has 14 residues. With 1 base removed from V and 10 bases from J, the gap between germline ends came to 11 bases. CDR1 is SGHAT, CDR2 FQNNGV, per germline. The CDR3 is CASSLVSHGSPLHF. The CDR3 DNA sequence: TGTGCCAGCAGCTTAGTGTCACACGGGTCACCCCTCCACTTT.

The chain employs TRBV30 and TRBJ1-2; 9 positions match TRBD1. Germline V gene lookup returns CDR1 GTSNPN and CDR2 SVGIG (reference sequence). This CDR3 has 17 amino acids. V trimming: 8 bases; J trimming: 0 bases; junction bases outside the gene matches: 16. The CDR3: CAAEAGTGTGANYGYTF. The CDR3 DNA sequence: TGTGCCGCCGAAGCCGGGACAGGGACCGGTGCTAACTATGGCTACACCTTC. The entire variable domain, with the rest obtained from reference TRBV30 and TRBJ1-2, is as follows: SQTIHQWPATLVQPVGSPLSLECTVEGTSNPNLYWYRQAAGRGLQLLFYSVGIGQISSEVPQNLSASRPQDRQFILSSKKLLLSDSGFYLCAAEAGTGTGANYGYTFGSGTRLTVV.

The chain links TRBV9 to TRBJ2-1, with 14 bases identical to TRBD2. Germline assignment: CDR1 SGDLS and CDR2 YYNGEE. Trimming took 0 bases from V and 6 from J; bases not matched to a gene: 2. This CDR3 spans 16 amino acids. The CDR3: CASSVGLAGGINEQFF. In DNA form, the CDR3 reads TGTGCCAGCAGCGTAGGACTAGCGGGGGGGATCAATGAGCAGTTCTTC. The whole variable domain, remainder taken from reference TRBV9 and TRBJ2-1, is DSGVTQTPKHLITATGQRVTLRCSPRSGDLSVYWYQQSLDQGLQFLIQYYNGEERAKGNILERFSAQQFPDLHSELNLSSLELGDSALYFCASSVGLAGGINEQFFGPGTRLTVL.

The chain has TRBV6-6 and TRBJ2-7; TRBD2 is a possible D gene (5 bases). V was clipped by 6 bases and J by 3 bases, with 9 bases between them. The V gene's germline CDR1 is MNHNY and CDR2 SVGAGI (reference sequence). This CDR3 contains 12 residues. The CDR3 protein is CASSPEGYEQYF. In nucleotides, the CDR3 is TGTGCCAGCAGCCCCGAGGGCTACGAGCAGTACTTC.

The rearrangement joins TRBV5-6 to TRBJ2-3; 9 nucleotides align to TRBD2. This CDR3 region has 15 residues. V lost 5 bases, J lost 1 base, and 5 bases stayed unmatched. Germline V gene lookup returns CDR1 SGHDT and CDR2 YYEEEE. The CDR3 region is CASRISGGGTDTQYF. CDR3 nucleotides: TGTGCCAGCAGAATTAGCGGGGGCGGCACAGATACGCAGTATTTT.

CDR3 region: CASGSPGGEAFF. The CDR3 DNA sequence: TGTGCTAGTGGGTCACCCGGCGGTGAAGCTTTCTTT. V is TRBV12-5 and J is TRBJ1-1, with D uncertain. The germline V and J ends were trimmed by 6 bases and 7 bases, with 12 bases remaining between them. Germline CDR1 reads LGHNT; CDR2 reads FRNRAP. This CDR3 comprises 12 residues.

DNA of the CDR3: TGCGCCAGCAGTGCCGGCCTAGCCTACGAGCAGTACTTC. Amino acids: CASSAGLAYEQYF. The chain is built from TRBV10-1 and TRBJ2-7; the D is unclear. Germline CDR1 is WNHNN and CDR2 is SYGVQD (reference sequence). The V end was cut by 4 bases, the J end by 2 bases, with 9 bases between. The CDR3 length is 13 residues.

The V gene is TRBV6-5, the J gene TRBJ2-2, with TRBD2 matching 8 bases. Unmatched junction bases numbered 5, after V lost 4 bases and J lost 4 bases. The CDR3 length is 15 residues. Germline V lookup: CDR1 MNHEY, CDR2 SVGAGI. The chain's CDR3 is CASSSQRESTGELFF. Here the CDR3 DNA reads TGTGCCAGCAGTTCGCAGCGGGAGAGCACCGGGGAGCTGTTTTTT.

The chain couples TRBV19 to TRBJ1-2; a possible D gene is TRBD1 (6 bases). This CDR3 comprises 15 residues. Germline CDR1 is LNHDA and CDR2 is SQIVND (reference sequence). Trimming left V 2 bases short and J 2 bases short, with 12 bases between. The chain's CDR3 is CASSIQTRGNYGYTF. The CDR3, as DNA: TGTGCCAGTAGTATACAGACAAGGGGGAACTATGGCTACACCTTC.

The chain is built from TRBV7-9 and TRBJ1-2; 8 bases are shared with TRBD1. The CDR3 runs 14 residues. The V and J ends lost 5 bases and 8 bases, in that order; junction bases with no gene match: 10. Germline V gives CDR1 SEHNR, CDR2 FQNEAQ (reference sequence). The CDR3, as DNA: TGTGCCAGCAGCCAACGGACATCAGGGGGCGGCTACACCTTC. Translated, it gives CASSQRTSGGGYTF.